Listed below are T cell receptor beta chains from one sample, sequenced in a study of blood T cell repertoires in COVID-19. TCRdb's copy holds only in-frame clones and misses some; the assay was immunoSEQ multiplex PCR. The sample includes 280,000 or so clones, around 89% of them seen just once. The sequenced sample consisted of PBMCs or T cells enriched from blood (not recorded which). These receptors were collected from a woman in her late teens or twenties with acute COVID-19. Both conserved end residues are part of each CDR3. A D gene is named only where the DNA matches it firmly. The listing skips clone size in some rows; elsewhere it reads once, few, many or a size class.

TRBV12-3/TRBV12-4	TRBD1	once	TRBJ1-6	TGTGCCAGCAGGGGGGGACAGGGGCCCCTCCACTTT	CASRGGQGPLHF
TRBV7-9	TRBD1	.	TRBJ1-2	TGTGCCAGCAGCGCGGGACAGATCTATGGCTACACCTTC	CASSAGQIYGYTF
TRBV10-2	.	.	TRBJ1-1	TGCGCCAGCATTGACGGGAACACTGAAGCTTTCTTT	CASIDGNTEAFF
TRBV7-9	.	.	TRBJ1-2	TGTGCCAGCAGCCAAGGAGATCGGGGATCACTCTATGGCTACACCTTC	CASSQGDRGSLYGYTF
TRBV5-1	.	.	TRBJ2-5	TGCGCCAGCAGCCTGGGGGCGGCGGGAGTGACGGAGACCCAGTACTTC	CASSLGAAGVTETQYF
TRBV7-2	TRBD2	few	TRBJ2-5	TGTGCCAGCAGCTTAAAGTTCACTAGCGGGACAGCCCAGTACTTC	CASSLKFTSGTAQYF
TRBV6-5	.	.	TRBJ1-6	TGTGCCAGCAGTTATGGTGGGCGCTCCTATAATTCACCCCTCCACTTT	CASSYGGRSYNSPLHF
TRBV11-3	.	.	TRBJ2-7	TGTGCCAGCAGCCCAGCTTCCGGGCCTCGGGCAGGGGAGCAGTACTTC	CASSPASGPRAGEQYF
TRBV5-1	TRBD1	.	TRBJ1-1	TGCGCCAGCAGCACAGGGGGCGCTGGGTACACTGAAGCTTTCTTT	CASSTGGAGYTEAFF
TRBV10-2	.	.	TRBJ1-1	TGCGCCAGCTCGGGACATCGCCACACTGAAGCTTTCTTT	CASSGHRHTEAFF
TRBV28	TRBD1	.	TRBJ1-3	TGTGCCAGCAGTTTATCCGGGACAGTGGCCACCATATATTTT	CASSLSGTVATIYF
TRBV4-3	.	.	TRBJ2-3	TGCGCCAGCAGCCAAGATCCGGCTAGCGGCACAGATACGCAGTATTTT	CASSQDPASGTDTQYF
TRBV6-4	.	.	TRBJ2-2	TGTGCCAGCAGTGACGTCGACACCGGGGAGCTGTTTTTT	CASSDVDTGELFF
TRBV27	.	.	TRBJ1-2	TGTGCCAGCACCGTGAGGCAGGGGAGCTATGGCTACACCTTC	CASTVRQGSYGYTF
TRBV15	TRBD1	.	TRBJ1-5	TGTGCCACCAGCAGAAATGACAGGGGCCCAGGGAATCAGCCCCAGCATTTT	CATSRNDRGPGNQPQHF
TRBV19	.	.	TRBJ1-4	TGTGCCAGTAGCCTCCGGCAGGGTGCAACTAATGAAAAACTGTTTTTT	CASSLRQGATNEKLFF
TRBV4-1	.	.	TRBJ1-4	TGCGCCAGCAGCCAAGATCACGGGTTTGAAAAACTGTTTTTT	CASSQDHGFEKLFF
TRBV19	TRBD1	.	TRBJ2-1	TGTGCCAGTAGCCCGGGACAGGGGTACAATGAGCAGTTCTTC	CASSPGQGYNEQFF
TRBV7-3	.	once	TRBJ2-1	TGTGCCAGCAGCTTAGTTTCGGACAATGAGCAGTTCTTC	CASSLVSDNEQFF
TRBV5-1	TRBD1	.	TRBJ1-3	TGCGCCAGCAGGTCCGGGACAGTCTCTGGAAACACCATATATTTT	CASRSGTVSGNTIYF